This TCR beta chain originates from a study of blood T cell repertoires in COVID-19. On the study more broadly: PBMCs, B-cell-depleted T cells, or T cells were the source of the cDNA or gDNA that made up the material.

In the study's own analysis: Reference gene primer amplification yielded estimated nucleated cell counts. Assay: immunoSEQ multiplex PCR; the TCRdb copy retains only in-frame clones and omits some. The DNA gave D and trimming, while V, J and clone size come from that table. The profile shows about 120,000 clones, approximately 81% of them singletons. Germline CDR1 is SGHTA and CDR2 is FQGNSA. CDR3 size: 14 residues. Trimming took 3 bases from V and 4 from J, leaving 10 bases between them. The chain uses TRBV7-2 and TRBJ1-5, with D tentatively TRBD1 (6 bases). The source is a man in his sixties with acute or convalescent COVID-19. Sequences were obtained from peripheral blood. The CDR3, as DNA: TGTGCCAGCAGCTTGACAGGCATGAATCAGCCCCAGCATTTT. As protein: CASSLTGMNQPQHF.